This T cell receptor beta chain was captured by sequencing in a study of OX40 agonist ivuxolimab in advanced cancers. Overall study: Administration of intravenous ivuxolimab to patients occurred every 2 weeks at 0.01 to 10 mg/kg. Having had anti-PD-1, anti-PD-L1 or anti-CTLA-4 therapy before was allowed, and 40% to 45% had some. Study results and limitations: The study observed clonal expansion of CD4+ and CD8+ blood T cells by week 6 at 0.1 to 3.0 mg/kg.

Trimming removed 2 bases from V and 0 bases from J, with 5 bases in between. Germline CDR1 MNHNS, CDR2 SASEGT. This CDR3 contains 15 residues. Data came from immunoSEQ multiplex PCR; TCRdb stores just in-frame clones and leaves some out. There are approximately 50,000 clones in the sample; 70% to 85% occur only once, and about 13% lies in the top ten. A note on this clone: The antigen is unknown.

The chain joins TRBV6-1 to TRBJ2-6; D gene unclear. This TCR came from an adult with an advanced solid tumor such as melanoma, head and neck, liver or kidney cancer. The sample in question was CD4+ or CD8+ T cells sorted from blood, obtained in a trial of the OX40 agonist ivuxolimab. CDR3 protein: CASSEISSGANVLTF. The CDR3 coding sequence is TGTGCCAGCAGTGAAATCTCCTCTGGGGCCAACGTCCTGACTTTC.